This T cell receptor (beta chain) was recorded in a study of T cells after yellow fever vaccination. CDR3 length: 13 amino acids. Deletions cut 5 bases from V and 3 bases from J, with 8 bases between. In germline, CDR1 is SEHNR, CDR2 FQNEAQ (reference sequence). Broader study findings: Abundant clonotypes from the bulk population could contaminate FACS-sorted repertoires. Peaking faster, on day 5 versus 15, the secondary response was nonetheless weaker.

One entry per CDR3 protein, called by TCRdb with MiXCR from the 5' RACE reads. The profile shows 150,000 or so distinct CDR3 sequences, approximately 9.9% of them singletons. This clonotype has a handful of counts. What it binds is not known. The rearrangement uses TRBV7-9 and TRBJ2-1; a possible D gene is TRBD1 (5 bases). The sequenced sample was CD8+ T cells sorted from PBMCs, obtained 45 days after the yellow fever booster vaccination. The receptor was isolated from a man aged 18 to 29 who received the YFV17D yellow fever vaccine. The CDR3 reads CASSADSYNEQFF. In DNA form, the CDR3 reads TGTGCCAGCAGCGCTGACAGCTACAATGAGCAGTTCTTC.